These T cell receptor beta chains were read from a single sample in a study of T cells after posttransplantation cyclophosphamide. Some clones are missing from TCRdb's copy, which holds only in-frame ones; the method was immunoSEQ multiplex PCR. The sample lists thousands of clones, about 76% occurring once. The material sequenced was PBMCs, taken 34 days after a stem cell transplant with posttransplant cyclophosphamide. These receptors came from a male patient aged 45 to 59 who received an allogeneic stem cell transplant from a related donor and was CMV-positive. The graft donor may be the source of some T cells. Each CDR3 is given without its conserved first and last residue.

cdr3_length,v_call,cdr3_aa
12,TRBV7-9,ASSLVGQGYEQY
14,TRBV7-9,ASRRSTGTGLETQY
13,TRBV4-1,ASSQGLAGDQGQY
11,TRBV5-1,ASSLAGGNEQF
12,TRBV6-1,ASSEAGSQYGYT
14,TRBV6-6,ASSYSKGAGSYEQY
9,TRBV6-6,ASAFSYEQY
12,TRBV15,ATSREAGEDTQY
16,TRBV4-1,ASSQVDLDGGLGYGYT
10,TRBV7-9,ASSLGGGEQF
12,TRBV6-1,ASSETVSSYEQY
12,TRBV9,ASSPLLQGHGYT
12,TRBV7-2,ASRRDRNNSPLH
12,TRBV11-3,ASHRGDPGNTIY
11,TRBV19,ASSRDSSYEQY
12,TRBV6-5,ASSTPTGGETQY
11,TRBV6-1,ASAGPGANVLT
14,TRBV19,ASSPQQRGGYNEQF
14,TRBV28,ASSALYRDLSYEQY
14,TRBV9,ASSVGGWSSYNEQF
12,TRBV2,ASRDRSGANVLT
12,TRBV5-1,ASGVGQVTNGYT
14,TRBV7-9,ASSLGGTGPYTEAF
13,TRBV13,ASSPGQGAPDTQY
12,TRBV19,ASSTRDREETQY
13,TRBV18,ASSPQPGQENEQY
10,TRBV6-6,ASSRDRDEQY
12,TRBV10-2,ASSPQGAGTGYT
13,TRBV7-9,ASSSPGQGAYEQY
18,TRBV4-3,ASSQDHDRATHLNTGELF
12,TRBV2,ASSEAGVMHEQY
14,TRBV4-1,ASSPDPGSLVNEQF
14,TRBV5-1,ASSLALGVRTGELF
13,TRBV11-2,ASSRGDSSGNTIY
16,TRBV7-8,ASSLERTGGYWGSPLH
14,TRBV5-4,ASSQTSGRATDTQY
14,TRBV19,ASRKEWSRGDYEQY
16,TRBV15,ATSRDYSSGRAKNIQY
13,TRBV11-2,ASSLLGGAGEKLF
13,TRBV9,ASSDTSLSGNTIY
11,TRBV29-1,SVAGLMNTEAF
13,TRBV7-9,ASSQVTSGANVLT
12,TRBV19,ASSPGQGSTEAF
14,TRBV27,ASSLLLGQGFDEQY
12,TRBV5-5,ASSLGDSSYEQY
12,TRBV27,ASSSGLAYNEQF
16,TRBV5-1,ASSVGQISTTSGNTIY
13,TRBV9,ASSPRIAGQETQY
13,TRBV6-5,ASSSYRDRAEKLF
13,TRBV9,ASSVGQGPGNTIY
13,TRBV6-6,ASRKNTDLNTEAF